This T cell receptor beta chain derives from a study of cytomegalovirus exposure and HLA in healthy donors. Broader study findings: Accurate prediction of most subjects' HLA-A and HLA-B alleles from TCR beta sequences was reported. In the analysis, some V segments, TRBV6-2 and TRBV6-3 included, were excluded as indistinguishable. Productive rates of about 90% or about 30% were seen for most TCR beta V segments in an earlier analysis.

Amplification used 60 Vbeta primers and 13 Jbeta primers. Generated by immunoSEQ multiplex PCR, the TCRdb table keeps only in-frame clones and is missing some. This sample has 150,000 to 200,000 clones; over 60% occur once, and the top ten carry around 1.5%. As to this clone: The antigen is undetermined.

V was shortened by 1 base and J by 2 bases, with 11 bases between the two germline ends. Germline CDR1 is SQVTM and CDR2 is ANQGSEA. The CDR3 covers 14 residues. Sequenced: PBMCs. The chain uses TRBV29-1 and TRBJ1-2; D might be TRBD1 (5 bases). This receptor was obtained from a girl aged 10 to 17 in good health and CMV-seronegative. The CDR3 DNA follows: TGCAGCGTTGAAGCCGGACACGGAAACTATGGCTACACCTTC. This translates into CSVEAGHGNYGYTF.